This TCR beta chain is drawn from a study of blood T cell repertoires in COVID-19. Overall study: PBMCs, B-cell-depleted T cells, or T cells provided the cDNA or gDNA that made up the material.

Seattle researchers signed up patients amid active infection and tracked them longitudinally. In the original processing: How many nucleated cells were present was estimated from reference gene primer amplification. Sequencing used immunoSEQ multiplex PCR; TCRdb keeps in-frame clones, though not all of them. V, J and clone size are taken as reported in that table, and D and trimming were inferred from the DNA itself. The data contain 250,000 to 300,000 clones, 80% to 90% of them singletons. CDR1 and CDR2 (germline): SGHDN, FVKESK. The CDR3 consists of 15 residues. V trimming: 4 bases; J trimming: 0 bases; junction bases outside the gene matches: 5.

This sequence joins TRBV14 and TRBJ1-2; 7 bases map to TRBD1. The specimen was peripheral blood. The receptor comes from a woman in her fifties or sixties with COVID-19, enrolled during active disease. CDR3: CASSLQGQTNYGYTF. In nucleotides, the CDR3 is TGTGCCAGCAGCCTCCAGGGACAGACTAACTATGGCTACACCTTC.